The source of this T cell receptor beta chain is a study of blood T cells in healthy people across ages (dated by TCRdb to the mid-2010s). Concerning the study at large: In model experiments, template switching captured about one uniquely barcoded TCR beta cDNA molecule for every two T cells. Four age groups were formed from the donors: young (average approximately 15 years), middle-aged (around 40), aged (roughly 56) and long-lived (about 80). To track age-related changes in TCR beta repertoire diversity, the study relied on deep sequencing normalized with unique cDNA molecular identifiers. For two donors (one aged 18 to 29 and one aged 80 or older), the study analyzed two additional independent replicas of 1 million unique cDNA reads from the same blood draw. To avoid experimental bias, donors of different ages were spread randomly across the sequencing lanes. The research as a whole found: Because the CMV infection status of the donors was unknown, age-related changes in expanded clonotypes may potentially have been confounded. Compared with the aged group, more naive CD4+ T cells, fewer expanded clones and increased TCR diversity were shown by the long-lived group, suggesting age selection. Estimates of total diversity based on one million sequenced T cells were considered lower bounds and underestimates. Observed TCR beta diversity correlated strongly with the percentage of naive T cells measured by flow cytometry. Observed TCR beta diversity per million T cells fell roughly linearly with age, and a significant reduction was already apparent by age roughly 40. Bulk unsorted PBMC profiling prevented conclusive comparison of naive and antigen-experienced compartments.

The approximately 41 donors, aged 6 to 90 years, were systemically healthy Caucasian individuals from Russia. Around 10 milliliters of peripheral blood were drawn from each donor into EDTA-treated Vacutainer tubes. PBMCs were isolated by Ficoll-Paque density-gradient centrifugation, with at least 6 million obtained per sample. Trizol reagent was used to extract total RNA from PBMCs, with at least 6 micrograms per sample. The percentages of naive CD45RAhigh/CD27high T cells were determined by flow cytometry on a PBMC aliquot from every donor. Library construction relied on 5' RACE. The data were produced on an Illumina HiSeq 2500. A second PCR of roughly 7 to 12 cycles was performed with a sample-barcoded 5' primer and a J-beta primer mix. Each TCR beta cDNA molecule received a unique molecular identifier from a template-switch 5' adaptor carrying 12 random nucleotides. Each sample yielded at least 2.5 million CDR3-containing paired-end reads. First-strand cDNA synthesis was performed from all RNA using the Mint cDNA synthesis kit, with priming by a TRBC-specific oligonucleotide. Following uracil-DNA glycosylase treatment, a first 18-cycle PCR with universal primers M1SS and BC2_uni_R was performed on all cDNA. The original methods were these. For normalization, 1 million high-quality reads, each with a distinct molecular identifier, were randomly selected from each sample. Reads with shared molecular identifiers were discarded instead of being binned into consensus sequences. MiTCR, with a Q25 quality threshold and the strictest error-elimination algorithm, was used for CDR3 identification, clonotype clustering and error correction. Lower-bound total TCR beta diversity was estimated with a nonparametric unseen species model using Euler transformation. The public sequencing data were trimmed at Q25 with fastp and processed into clonotypes with MiXCR by TCRdb, which kept only in-frame beta chains. Rows with one shared CDR3 protein collapse into an entry with the most common genes and DNA. The V and J calls, along with clone size, are taken from TCRdb and not from the paper's own processing. Here the sample has some 1.6 million distinct CDR3 sequences; 30% to 35% occur a single time. Of the sample, about 10% falls within the top ten clones.

Germline trimming amounts to 2 bases on V and 1 base on J, with 2 as the count of junction bases outside the gene matches. The CDR3, cysteine through phenylalanine, is 18 amino acids long. The read is trimmed to its CDR3 DNA, 54 bases read in frame from base 1. As encoded in the germline V gene, CDR1 is KGHSH while CDR2 is LQKENI. With regard to this clonotype: Which antigen it targets is not known. Base qualities are not at hand, and no much larger clone is one base apart.

Sequencing used blood. The clonotype originates from a woman in her twenties or thirties in good health. Here the chain combines TRBV18 and TRBJ2-1, and 16 junction bases match TRBD2. CDR3 sequence: CASSPGTSGGASYNEQFF. The DNA sequence reads TGTGCCAGCTCACCAGGGACTAGCGGGGGGGCATCCTACAATGAGCAGTTCTTC. The reference TRBV18 and TRBJ2-1 proteins fill in what lies around the CDR3, so the full variable domain reads NAGVMQNPRHLVRRRGQEARLRCSPMKGHSHVYWYRQLPEEGLKFMVYLQKENIIDESGMPKERFSAEFPKEGPSILRIQQVVRGDSAAYFCASSPGTSGGASYNEQFFGPGTRLTVL.